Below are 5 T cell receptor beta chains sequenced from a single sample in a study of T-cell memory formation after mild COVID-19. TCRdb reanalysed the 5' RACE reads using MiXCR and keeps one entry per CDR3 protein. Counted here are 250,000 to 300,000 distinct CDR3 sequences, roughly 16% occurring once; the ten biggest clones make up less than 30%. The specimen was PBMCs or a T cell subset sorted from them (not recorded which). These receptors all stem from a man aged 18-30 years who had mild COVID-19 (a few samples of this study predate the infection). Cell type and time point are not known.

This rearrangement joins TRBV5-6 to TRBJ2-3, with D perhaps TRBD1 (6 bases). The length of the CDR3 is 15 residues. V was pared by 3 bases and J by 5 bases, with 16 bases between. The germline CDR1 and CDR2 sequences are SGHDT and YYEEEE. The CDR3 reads CASSYWGSGEDTQYF. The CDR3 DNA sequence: TGTGCCAGCAGCTATTGGGGTTCAGGGGAAGATACGCAGTATTTT.

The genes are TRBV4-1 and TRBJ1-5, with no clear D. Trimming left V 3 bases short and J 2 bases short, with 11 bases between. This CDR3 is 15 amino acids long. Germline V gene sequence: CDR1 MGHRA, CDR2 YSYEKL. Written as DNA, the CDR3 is TGCGCCAGCAGCCACGCTAGGATCGGCAATCAGCCCCAGCATTTT. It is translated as CASSHARIGNQPQHF.

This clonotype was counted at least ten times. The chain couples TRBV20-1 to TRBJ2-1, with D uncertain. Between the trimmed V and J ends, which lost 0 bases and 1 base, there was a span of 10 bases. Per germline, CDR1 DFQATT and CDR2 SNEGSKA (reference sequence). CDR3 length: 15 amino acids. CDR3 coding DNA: TGCAGTGCTAGAGAGGACCGGCTTTCCTACAATGAGCAGTTCTTC. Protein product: CSAREDRLSYNEQFF.

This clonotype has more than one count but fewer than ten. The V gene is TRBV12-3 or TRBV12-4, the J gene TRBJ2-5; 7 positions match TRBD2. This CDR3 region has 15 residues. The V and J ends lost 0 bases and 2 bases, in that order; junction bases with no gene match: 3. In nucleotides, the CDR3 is TGTGCCAGCAGTTTAGCGGGACTAACTCAAGAGACCCAGTACTTC. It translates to CASSLAGLTQETQYF.

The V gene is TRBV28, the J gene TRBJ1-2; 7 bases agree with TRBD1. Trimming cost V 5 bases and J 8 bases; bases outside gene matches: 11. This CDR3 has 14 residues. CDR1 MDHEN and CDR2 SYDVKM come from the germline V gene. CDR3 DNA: TGTGCCAGCAGTACCCAGACAGGGAAGGTCGGCTACACCTTC. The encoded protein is CASSTQTGKVGYTF.